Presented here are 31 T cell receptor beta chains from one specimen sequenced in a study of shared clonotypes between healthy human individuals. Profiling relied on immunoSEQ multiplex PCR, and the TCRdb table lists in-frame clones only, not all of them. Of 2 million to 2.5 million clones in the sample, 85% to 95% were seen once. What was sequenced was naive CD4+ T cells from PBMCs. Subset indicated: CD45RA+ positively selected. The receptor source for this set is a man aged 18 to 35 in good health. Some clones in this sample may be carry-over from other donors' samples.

The CDR3: CASSLGEGGSGANVLTF. The CDR3, as DNA: TGCGCCAGCAGCTTGGGGGAGGGTGGCTCTGGGGCCAACGTCCTGACTTTC. The chain joins TRBV5-1 to TRBJ2-6; the match to TRBD2 covers 7 bases. Trimming cost V 0 bases and J 0 bases; bases outside gene matches: 3. CDR3 length: 17 amino acids. Germline V gene data show CDR1 as SGHRS and CDR2 as YFSETQ.

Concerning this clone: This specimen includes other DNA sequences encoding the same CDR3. CDR3 DNA sequence: TGTGCCAGTAGTATAGGGGGGACAGGGAATCAGCCCCAGCATTTT. It encodes CASSIGGTGNQPQHF. The rearrangement links TRBV19 to TRBJ1-5; the match to TRBD1 covers 9 bases. Germline CDR1 reads LNHDA; CDR2 reads SQIVND (reference sequence). V shed 1 base, J shed 4 bases, and the junction held 2 bases outside the gene matches. The length of the CDR3 is 15 residues.

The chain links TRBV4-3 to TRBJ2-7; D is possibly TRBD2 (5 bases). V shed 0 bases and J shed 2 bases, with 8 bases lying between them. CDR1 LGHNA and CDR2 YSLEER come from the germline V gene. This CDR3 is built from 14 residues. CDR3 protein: CASSQESGAYEQYF. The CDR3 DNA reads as TGCGCCAGCAGCCAAGAGAGCGGAGCCTACGAGCAGTACTTC.

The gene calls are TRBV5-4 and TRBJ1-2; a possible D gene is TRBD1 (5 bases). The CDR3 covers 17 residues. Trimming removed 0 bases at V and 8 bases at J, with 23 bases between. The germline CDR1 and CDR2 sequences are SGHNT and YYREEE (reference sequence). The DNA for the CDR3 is TGTGCCAGCAGCTTGGGTGGCCCACTTCAGGGAGGTGCGGGCTACACCTTC. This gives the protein CASSLGGPLQGGAGYTF.

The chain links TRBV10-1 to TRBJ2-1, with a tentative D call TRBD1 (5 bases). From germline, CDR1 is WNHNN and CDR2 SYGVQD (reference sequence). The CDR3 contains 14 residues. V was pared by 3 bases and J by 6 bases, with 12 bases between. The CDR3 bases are TGCGCCAGCAGTGAATGGGGCGCCCCCAATGAGCAGTTCTTC. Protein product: CASSEWGAPNEQFF.

Here the CDR3 reads CASSHDRASYNEQFF. The DNA for the CDR3 is TGTGCCAGCAGCCACGACAGGGCCTCCTACAATGAGCAGTTCTTC. The V and J genes are TRBV6-1 and TRBJ2-1, with 7 bases fitting TRBD1. The CDR3 has 15 amino acids. The germline V gene encodes CDR1 MNHNS and CDR2 SASEGT. Germline trimming cut 6 bases from V and 0 bases from J; bases unmatched to any gene: 5.

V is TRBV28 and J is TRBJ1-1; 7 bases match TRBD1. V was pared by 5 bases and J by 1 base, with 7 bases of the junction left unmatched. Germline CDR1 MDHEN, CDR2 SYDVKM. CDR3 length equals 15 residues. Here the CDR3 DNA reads TGTGCCAGCAGTACAAAGGGACAGAAGAACACTGAAGCTTTCTTT. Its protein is CASSTKGQKNTEAFF.

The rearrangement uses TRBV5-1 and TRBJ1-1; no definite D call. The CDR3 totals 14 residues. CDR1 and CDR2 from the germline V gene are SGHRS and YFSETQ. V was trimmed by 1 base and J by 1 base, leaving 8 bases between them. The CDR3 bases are TGCGCCAGCAGCTTGAACCTAGCGAACACTGAAGCTTTCTTT. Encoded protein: CASSLNLANTEAFF.

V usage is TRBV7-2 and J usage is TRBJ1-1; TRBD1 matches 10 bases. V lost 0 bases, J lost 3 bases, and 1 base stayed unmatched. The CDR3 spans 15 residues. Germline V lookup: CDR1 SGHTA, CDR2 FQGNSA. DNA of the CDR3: TGTGCCAGCAGCTTAGCGGGACAGGGGCACACTGAAGCTTTCTTT. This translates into CASSLAGQGHTEAFF.

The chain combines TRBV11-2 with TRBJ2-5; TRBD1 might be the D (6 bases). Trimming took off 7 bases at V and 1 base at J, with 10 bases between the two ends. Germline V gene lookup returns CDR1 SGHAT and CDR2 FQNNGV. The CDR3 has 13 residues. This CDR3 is CASMRGFQETQYF. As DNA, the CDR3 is TGTGCCAGCATGAGGGGGTTCCAAGAGACCCAGTACTTC.

The CDR3 coding sequence is TGCGCCAGCAGCCAAGTGCAGCGGAGCACAGATACGCAGTATTTT. This codes for CASSQVQRSTDTQYF. The chain uses TRBV4-3 and TRBJ2-3, with a weak D call TRBD2 (5 bases). Between the trimmed V and J ends, which lost 1 base and 0 bases, there was a span of 8 bases. Germline lookup yields CDR1 LGHNA and CDR2 YSLEER. CDR3 length: 15 amino acids.

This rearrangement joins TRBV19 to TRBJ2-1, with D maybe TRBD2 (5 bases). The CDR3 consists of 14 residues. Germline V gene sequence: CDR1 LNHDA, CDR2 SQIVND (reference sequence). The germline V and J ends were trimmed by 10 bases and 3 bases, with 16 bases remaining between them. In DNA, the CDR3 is TGTGCCACCCAAGAAAGCGGAGACTACAATGAGCAGTTCTTC. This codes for CATQESGDYNEQFF.

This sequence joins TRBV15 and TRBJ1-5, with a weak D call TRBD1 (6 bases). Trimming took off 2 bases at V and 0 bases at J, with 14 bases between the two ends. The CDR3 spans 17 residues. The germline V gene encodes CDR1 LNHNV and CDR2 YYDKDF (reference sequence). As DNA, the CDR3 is TGTGCCACCAGCAGAAACACGGGGGCTCATAGCAATCAGCCCCAGCATTTT. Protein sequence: CATSRNTGAHSNQPQHF.

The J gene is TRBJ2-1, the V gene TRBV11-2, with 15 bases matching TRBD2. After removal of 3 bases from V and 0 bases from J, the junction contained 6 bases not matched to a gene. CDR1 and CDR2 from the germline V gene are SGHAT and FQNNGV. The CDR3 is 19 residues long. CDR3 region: CASSFGLAGGPSSYNEQFF. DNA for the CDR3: TGTGCCAGCAGCTTCGGACTAGCGGGAGGGCCCAGCTCCTACAATGAGCAGTTCTTC.

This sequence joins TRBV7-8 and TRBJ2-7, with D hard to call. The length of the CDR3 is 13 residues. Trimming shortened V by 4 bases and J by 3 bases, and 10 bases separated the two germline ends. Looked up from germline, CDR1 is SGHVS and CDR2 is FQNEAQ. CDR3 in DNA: TGTGCCAGCAGCTCGTGGCGGAGCTACGAGCAGTACTTC. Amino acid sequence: CASSSWRSYEQYF.

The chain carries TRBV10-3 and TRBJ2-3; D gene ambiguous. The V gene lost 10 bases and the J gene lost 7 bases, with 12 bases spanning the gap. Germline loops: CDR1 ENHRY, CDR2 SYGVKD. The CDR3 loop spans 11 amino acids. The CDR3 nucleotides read TGTGCCACCGCGGATGATTATACGCAGTATTTT. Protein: CATADDYTQYF.

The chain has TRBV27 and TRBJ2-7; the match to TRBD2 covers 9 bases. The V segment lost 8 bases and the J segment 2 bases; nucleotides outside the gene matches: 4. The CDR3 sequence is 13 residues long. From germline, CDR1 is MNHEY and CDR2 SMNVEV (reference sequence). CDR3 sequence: CASRRTSAYEQYF. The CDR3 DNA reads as TGTGCCAGCCGCCGGACTAGCGCCTACGAGCAGTACTTC.

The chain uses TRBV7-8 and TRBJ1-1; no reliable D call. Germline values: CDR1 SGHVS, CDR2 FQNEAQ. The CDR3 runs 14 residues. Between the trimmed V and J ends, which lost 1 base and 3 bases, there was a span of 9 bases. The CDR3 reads CASSLGAVYTEAFF. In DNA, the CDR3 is TGTGCCAGCAGCTTAGGGGCGGTATACACTGAAGCTTTCTTT.

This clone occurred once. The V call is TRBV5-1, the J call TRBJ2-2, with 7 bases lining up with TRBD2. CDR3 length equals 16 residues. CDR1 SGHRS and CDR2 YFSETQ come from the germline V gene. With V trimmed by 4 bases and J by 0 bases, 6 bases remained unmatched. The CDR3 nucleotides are TGCGCCAGCAGCCCTCCCCTAGCGGCGAACACCGGGGAGCTGTTTTTT. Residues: CASSPPLAANTGELFF.

The CDR3 loop is CASSLGTGVYNEQFF. CDR3 in DNA: TGTGCCAGCAGTTTAGGGACAGGGGTCTACAATGAGCAGTTCTTC. The V and J genes are TRBV28 and TRBJ2-1; 10 bases align to TRBD1. This CDR3 is built from 15 residues. Germline-derived CDR1 and CDR2 are MDHEN and SYDVKM. V lost 2 bases and J lost 3; bases outside the gene matches: 1.

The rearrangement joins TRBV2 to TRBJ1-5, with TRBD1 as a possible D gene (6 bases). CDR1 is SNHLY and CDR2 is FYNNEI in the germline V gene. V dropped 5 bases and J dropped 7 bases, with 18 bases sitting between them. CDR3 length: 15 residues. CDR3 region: CASSPRQAGGQPQHF. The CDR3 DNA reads TGTGCCAGCAGTCCTAGACAGGCAGGAGGCCAGCCCCAGCATTTT.

The DNA for the CDR3 is TGTGCCAGTAGTATAGGTGGAGGGGCCTACGAGCAGTACTTC. Its protein product is CASSIGGGAYEQYF. The chain joins TRBV19 to TRBJ2-7; a possible D gene is TRBD2 (6 bases). Trimming stripped 1 base from V and 2 bases from J, with 9 bases between. This CDR3 has 14 amino acids. From germline, CDR1 is LNHDA and CDR2 SQIVND (reference sequence).

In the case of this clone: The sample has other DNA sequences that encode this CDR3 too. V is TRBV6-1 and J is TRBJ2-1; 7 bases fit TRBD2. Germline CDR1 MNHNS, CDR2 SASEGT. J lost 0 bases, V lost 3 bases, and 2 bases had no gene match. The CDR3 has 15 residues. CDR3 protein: CASSEGGSSYNEQFF. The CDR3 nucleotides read TGTGCCAGCAGTGAGGGCGGGAGCTCCTACAATGAGCAGTTCTTC.

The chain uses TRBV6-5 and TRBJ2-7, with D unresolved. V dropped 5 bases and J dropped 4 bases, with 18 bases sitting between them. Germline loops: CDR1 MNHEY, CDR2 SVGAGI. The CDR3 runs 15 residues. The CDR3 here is CASSHRRAIGYEQYF. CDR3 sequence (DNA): TGTGCCAGCAGTCATAGACGGGCTATCGGTTACGAGCAGTACTTC.

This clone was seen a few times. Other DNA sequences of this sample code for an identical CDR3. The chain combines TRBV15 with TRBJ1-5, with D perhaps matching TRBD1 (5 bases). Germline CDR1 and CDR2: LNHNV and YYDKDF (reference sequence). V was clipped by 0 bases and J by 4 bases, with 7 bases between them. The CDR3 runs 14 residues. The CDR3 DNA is TGTGCCACCAGCAGAGAGGGGGGAAATCAGCCCCAGCATTTT. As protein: CATSREGGNQPQHF.

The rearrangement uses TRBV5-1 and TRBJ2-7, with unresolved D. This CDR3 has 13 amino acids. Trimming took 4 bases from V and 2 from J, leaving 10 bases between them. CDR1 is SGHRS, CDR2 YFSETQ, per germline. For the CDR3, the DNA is TGCGCCAGCAGCCATGATGGGGCCTACGAGCAGTACTTC. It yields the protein CASSHDGAYEQYF.

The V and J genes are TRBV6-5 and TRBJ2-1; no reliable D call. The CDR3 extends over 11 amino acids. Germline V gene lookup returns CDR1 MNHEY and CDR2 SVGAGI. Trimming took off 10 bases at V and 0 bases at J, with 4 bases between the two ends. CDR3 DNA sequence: TGTGCCACCCTCTCCTACAATGAGCAGTTCTTC. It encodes CATLSYNEQFF.

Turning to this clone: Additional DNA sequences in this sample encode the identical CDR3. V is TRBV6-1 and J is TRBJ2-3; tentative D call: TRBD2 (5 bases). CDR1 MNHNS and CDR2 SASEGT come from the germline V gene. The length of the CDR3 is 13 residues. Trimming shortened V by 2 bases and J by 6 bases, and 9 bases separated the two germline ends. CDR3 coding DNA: TGTGCCAGCAGTGAACGGAGAGGGGATACGCAGTATTTT. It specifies CASSERRGDTQYF.

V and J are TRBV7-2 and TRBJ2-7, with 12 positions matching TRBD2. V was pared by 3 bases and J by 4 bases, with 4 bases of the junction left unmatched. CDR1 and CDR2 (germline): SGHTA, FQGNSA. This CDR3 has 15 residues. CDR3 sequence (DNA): TGTGCCAGCAGCTTTCCACTAGCGGGGGGTTACGAGCAGTACTTC. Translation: CASSFPLAGGYEQYF.

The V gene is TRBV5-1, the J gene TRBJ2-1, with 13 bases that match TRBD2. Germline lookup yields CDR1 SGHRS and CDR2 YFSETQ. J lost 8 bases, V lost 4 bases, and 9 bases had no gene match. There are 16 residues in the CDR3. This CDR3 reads CASSAPLAGGKDEQFF. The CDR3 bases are TGCGCCAGCAGCGCACCACTAGCGGGAGGGAAGGATGAGCAGTTCTTC.

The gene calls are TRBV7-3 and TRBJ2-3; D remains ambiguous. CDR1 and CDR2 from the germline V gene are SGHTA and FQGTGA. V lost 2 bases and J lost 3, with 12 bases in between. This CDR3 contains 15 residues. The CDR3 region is CASSLVGFGTDTQYF. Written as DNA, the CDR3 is TGTGCCAGCAGCTTAGTGGGGTTTGGGACAGATACGCAGTATTTT.